The T cell receptor beta chain described here comes from a study of response to subunit inactivated influenza vaccine. Study findings and constraints: Few new T cells, the authors suggested, are recruited by each seasonal influenza vaccination.

TCRdb fed the RT-PCR reads into MiXCR, producing one record per CDR3 protein. The sample lists 550,000 to 800,000 distinct CDR3 sequences, more than 15% occurring once. In this sample, this clonotype turned up a few times. Its antigen is not known. V shed 0 bases and J shed 9 bases, with 13 bases lying between them. The CDR3 runs to 15 residues. Germline V gene data show CDR1 as SGHRS and CDR2 as YFSETQ. The source material was PBMCs from blood, sampled about 11 days after vaccination. This chain links TRBV5-1 with TRBJ1-6; no clear D. This clonotype was obtained from a man in his fifties or sixties who received an inactivated influenza vaccine. The CDR3 DNA reads as TGCGCCAGCAGCTTGGATCTGGCGCCCACTTCACCCCTCCACTTT. This codes for CASSLDLAPTSPLHF.